This record covers a single TCR beta chain. Antigen unknown. V was cut by 3 bases and J by 5 bases, with 11 bases left in between. CDR1 SGHTA and CDR2 FQGNSA come from the germline V gene. This CDR3 region has 13 residues. TCRdb's copy holds only in-frame clones and misses some; the assay was immunoSEQ multiplex PCR. Among roughly 70,000 clones listed, about 90% were seen once. The data were taken from a study of T cells in localized non-small cell lung cancer. General study results and limits: Sequencing, confined to only one tumor region, leaves heterogeneity possible. Uninvolved neighboring lung showed the greatest T cell clonality, exceeding tumor.

The sequencing used peripheral blood, collected before any cancer treatment. This clonotype was sampled from a male donor aged 60 or over with stage III squamous cell lung carcinoma. The J gene is TRBJ2-7, the V gene TRBV7-2, with no clear D. CDR3 nucleotide sequence: TGTGCCAGCAGCTTGGTTATGGTGAACGAGCAGTACTTC. Translating gives CASSLVMVNEQYF.